This is a list of T cell receptor beta chains from one sample in a study of blood T cell repertoires in COVID-19. Here immunoSEQ multiplex PCR was the method, and the copy in TCRdb shows in-frame clones only, minus some. The repertoire holds 350,000 to 500,000 clones, with over 75% as singletons. The sequenced material came from PBMCs or T cells enriched from blood (not recorded which). Receptors were obtained from a woman between 18 and 29 years old who had been exposed to COVID-19. Each CDR3 is given with its conserved first and last residue. D genes are given only for firm matches.

TRBD1,TRBJ1-1,TRBV29-1,CSVGTGLDEAFF,TGCAGCGTCGGGACAGGGTTAGATGAAGCTTTCTTT
NA,TRBJ1-1,TRBV5-4,CASSLAGRVNTEAFF,TGTGCCAGCAGCTTGGCCGGCAGGGTGAACACTGAAGCTTTCTTT
TRBD2,TRBJ2-2,TRBV10-2,CASSEGGWSGRANTGELFF,TGCGCCAGCAGTGAGGGGGGATGGAGCGGGAGGGCGAACACCGGGGAGCTGTTTTTT
TRBD1,TRBJ2-7,TRBV7-6,CASSLGQGTYEQYF,TGTGCCAGCAGCTTAGGACAGGGGACCTACGAGCAGTACTTC
TRBD1,TRBJ2-4,TRBV7-2,CASSLGDRAKNIQYF,TGTGCCAGCAGCTTAGGGGACAGGGCCAAAAACATTCAGTACTTC
TRBD2,TRBJ2-1,TRBV28,CASPPGLAGGGNEQFF,TGTGCCAGCCCGCCGGGACTAGCGGGGGGGGGTAATGAGCAGTTCTTC
TRBD1,TRBJ1-1,TRBV6-5,CASSYSTGGLNTEAFF,TGTGCCAGCAGTTACTCGACAGGGGGCCTGAACACTGAAGCTTTCTTT
NA,TRBJ1-4,TRBV19,CASSIFSTNEKLFF,TGTGCCAGTAGTATCTTCTCAACTAATGAAAAACTGTTTTTT
TRBD1,TRBJ1-1,TRBV3-1/TRBV3-2,CASSISQGAGAEAFF,TGTGCCAGCAGTATATCACAGGGGGCCGGGGCTGAAGCTTTCTTT
TRBD1,TRBJ2-2,TRBV6-4,CASWTGPPYTGELFF,TGTGCCAGCTGGACAGGGCCCCCTTATACCGGGGAGCTGTTTTTT
NA,TRBJ1-1,TRBV2,CASTSRGGGNTEAFF,TGTGCCAGCACCTCCCGCGGGGGGGGGAACACTGAAGCTTTCTTT
TRBD2,TRBJ2-1,TRBV2,CASRRAFVLAGKLNEQFF,TGTGCCAGCAGGAGGGCTTTCGTTTTAGCGGGTAAATTAAATGAGCAGTTCTTC
TRBD1,TRBJ1-1,TRBV18,CASSPQTGGVGTEAFF,TGTGCCAGCTCACCTCAAACAGGGGGCGTCGGCACTGAAGCTTTCTTT
NA,TRBJ2-1,TRBV7-8,CASSPRGSGNEQFF,TGTGCCAGCAGCCCTAGGGGTAGTGGCAATGAGCAGTTCTTC
NA,TRBJ2-1,TRBV7-2,CASSLIGSYNEQFF,TGTGCCAGCAGCTTGATCGGTTCCTACAATGAGCAGTTCTTC